This paragraph covers one T cell receptor (beta chain) sequence. The target antigen is unknown. This CDR3 region has 17 residues. Germline V gives CDR1 SGHAT, CDR2 FQNNGV. The junction had 10 bases not matched to a gene; V was cut back by 5 bases and J by 0 bases. Repertoires were generated with immunoSEQ multiplex PCR, while TCRdb's copy carries only in-frame clones and drops some. The table records 37,000 or so clones, roughly 68% of them present only once. This sample is drawn from a study of immune evolution from preneoplasia to lung adenocarcinoma. Study information: HLA loss of heterozygosity: about 7% AIS, around 16% MIA, around 35% ADC, none AAH.

Overall study findings and caveats: Normal lung had the highest top T cell clone frequencies.

Premalignant or tumor cells were enriched by macro-dissection after pathologic assessment. The TCR comes from a person between 55 and 69 years old with lung adenocarcinoma. The sequencing sample was made of FFPE invasive lung adenocarcinoma tissue. The gene calls are TRBV11-2 and TRBJ2-3; 8 bases agree with TRBD2. CDR3 protein: CASSRGLVAISTDTQYF. For the CDR3, the DNA is TGTGCCAGCAGCCGGGGACTAGTGGCTATCAGCACAGATACGCAGTATTTT. The variable domain in full, completed from reference TRBV11-2 and TRBJ2-3, reads EAGVAQSPRYKIIEKRQSVAFWCNPISGHATLYWYQQILGQGPKLLIQFQNNGVVDDSQLPKDRFSAERLKGVDSTLKIQPAKLEDSAVYLCASSRGLVAISTDTQYFGPGTRLTVL.